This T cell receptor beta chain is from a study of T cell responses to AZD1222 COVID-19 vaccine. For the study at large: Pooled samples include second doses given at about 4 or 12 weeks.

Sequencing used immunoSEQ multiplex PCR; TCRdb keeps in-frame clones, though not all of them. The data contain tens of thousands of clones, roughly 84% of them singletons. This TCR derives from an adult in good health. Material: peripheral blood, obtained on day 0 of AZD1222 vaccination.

The CDR3 DNA reads as TGTGCCAGCAGCCCGGACACTGCCTTAAAAAACATTCAGTACTTC. It codes for CASSPDTALKNIQYF. The rearrangement uses TRBV3-1 (or the pseudogene TRBV3-2) and TRBJ2-4, with a possible D match to TRBD1 (5 bases). Trimming left V 4 bases short and J 4 bases short, with 14 bases between. This CDR3 is 15 amino acids long. Germline V gene lookup returns CDR1 LGHDT and CDR2 YNNKEL (reference sequence).